This T cell receptor (beta chain) is drawn from a study of blood T cell repertoires in COVID-19. Study details: Donors in the United States, Italy and Spain gave samples during acute or convalescent COVID-19. PBMCs, B-cell-depleted T cells, or T cells provided the cDNA or gDNA that made up the material.

Authors' data handling: Reference gene primer amplification yielded estimated nucleated cell counts. Using immunoSEQ multiplex PCR, the repertoire was profiled, and TCRdb retains in-frame clones only, with some absent. Clone size and the V and J calls come from that table; the DNA yielded D and trimming. The sample holds more than 200,000 clones, roughly 80% seen once. Germline V gene lookup returns CDR1 SGHTA and CDR2 FQGTGA. Losses at the gene ends were 0 bases for V and 0 bases for J; bases not matched to a gene: 5. This CDR3 region has 18 residues. This TCR was recovered from a woman older than 75 with acute or convalescent COVID-19. The chain combines TRBV7-3 with TRBJ2-1; 10 bases align to TRBD2. Sequencing was performed on peripheral blood. The CDR3 coding sequence is TGTGCCAGCAGCTTAACCGGAGCGGGAGGGTTCTCCTACAATGAGCAGTTCTTC. Protein sequence: CASSLTGAGGFSYNEQFF.